A selection of T cell receptor beta chains follows, all from one sample in a study of OX40 agonist ivuxolimab in advanced cancers. Method: immunoSEQ multiplex PCR; TCRdb's copy keeps in-frame clones and lacks some. Of 45,000 to 55,000 clones listed, about 86% are singletons. Sequenced here: CD4+ or CD8+ T cells sorted from blood, sampled in a trial of the OX40 agonist ivuxolimab. These receptors were obtained from an adult with an advanced solid tumor such as melanoma, head and neck, liver or kidney cancer. The CDR3 runs from the conserved cysteine through the conserved F or W. The D gene is left open where the match is weak. Clone size, where shown, is once, few, many, or a class for clones that have expanded.

length,size,J,D,V,DNA,CDR3
16,NA,TRBJ2-1,TRBD2,TRBV19,TGTGCCAGTAGTGCCGCCGGGACTAATTACTACAATGAGCAGTTCTTC,CASSAAGTNYYNEQFF
17,NA,TRBJ2-5,TRBD2,TRBV5-1,TGCGCCAGCAGCTTGGGGGTCGCCCCGGGAGGCGGGGAGACCCAGTACTTC,CASSLGVAPGGGETQYF
15,NA,TRBJ1-2,TRBD1,TRBV15,TGTGCCACCAGCAGAGAGTGGCAGGGGGCTGATGGCTACACCTTC,CATSREWQGADGYTF
14,NA,TRBJ2-7,NA,TRBV30,TGTGCCTGGAGTGTACGGCGGCTAGGGTACGAGCAGTACTTC,CAWSVRRLGYEQYF
14,NA,TRBJ2-7,TRBD2,TRBV5-1,TGCGCCAGCAGCCAAACTAGCGGGAGCTACGAGCAGTACTTC,CASSQTSGSYEQYF
13,once,TRBJ2-3,NA,TRBV30,TGTGCCTGGACCCGGGACATATCAGATACGCAGTATTTT,CAWTRDISDTQYF
13,NA,TRBJ2-5,NA,TRBV29-1,TGCAGCGTTTCAAAAGGGTTAAAAGAGACCCAGTACTTC,CSVSKGLKETQYF
16,NA,TRBJ2-3,NA,TRBV11-2,TGTGCCAGCAGCTCCGTCCGCGGGACTCGCACAGATACGCAGTATTTT,CASSSVRGTRTDTQYF
16,NA,TRBJ2-7,NA,TRBV23-1,TGCGCCAGCACCCTTCACGCCCTTATCGGCGACTACGAGCAGTACTTC,CASTLHALIGDYEQYF
15,NA,TRBJ2-7,TRBD2,TRBV27,TGTGCCAGCAGTTGGACTAGCGGGATCTCCTACGAGCAGTACTTC,CASSWTSGISYEQYF
15,NA,TRBJ2-7,NA,TRBV7-2,TGTGCCAGCAGCTCCATAGCAGGGCTTAGCTACGAGCAGTACTTC,CASSSIAGLSYEQYF